These 21 T cell receptor beta chains originate from one sample sequenced in a study of T-cell memory formation after mild COVID-19. TCRdb processed the 5' RACE reads anew with MiXCR; each CDR3 protein has one entry. This sample has roughly 300,000 distinct CDR3 sequences; 7% to 10% occur once, and the top ten carry approximately 23%. The sequenced sample consisted of PBMCs or a T cell subset sorted from them (not recorded which). The receptors were sampled from a man younger than 30 who had mild COVID-19 (a few samples of this study predate the infection). Cell type and time point are not known.

V gene TRBV2 combines with J gene TRBJ1-1; D is unresolved. The V gene's germline CDR1 is SNHLY and CDR2 FYNNEI. V dropped 4 bases and J dropped 6 bases, with 9 bases sitting between them. CDR3 length: 12 amino acids. The CDR3 nucleotides are TGTGCCAGCAGTGTGATTGCCTCTGAAGCTTTCTTT. Translating gives CASSVIASEAFF.

This clonotype was counted a few times. This chain links TRBV6-5 with TRBJ2-5, with a weak D call TRBD2 (7 bases). V lost 3 bases to trimming and J lost 5 bases, with 13 bases between them. This CDR3 spans 14 amino acids. Germline CDR1 reads MNHEY; CDR2 reads SVGAGI. The CDR3 nucleotides are TGTGCCAGCAGTTATATCGCGGGGGCGGAGACCCAGTACTTC. This encodes CASSYIAGAETQYF.

This clonotype was seen repeatedly, ten times or more. The chain combines TRBV5-5 with TRBJ2-1, with D possibly being TRBD1 or TRBD2 (5 bases each). Germline V lookup: CDR1 SGHKS, CDR2 YYEKEE (reference sequence). The CDR3 runs 12 residues. The germline V and J ends were trimmed by 2 bases and 9 bases, with 9 bases remaining between them. This chain's CDR3 is CASSFRAGEQFF. The DNA of the CDR3 is TGTGCCAGCAGCTTCAGGGCGGGTGAGCAGTTCTTC. The full variable domain, its missing parts supplied by reference TRBV5-5 and TRBJ2-1, is DAGVTQSPTHLIKTRGQQVTLRCSPISGHKSVSWYQQVLGQGPQFIFQYYEKEERGRGNFPDRFSARQFPNYSSELNVNALLLGDSALYLCASSFRAGEQFFGPGTRLTVL.

This clonotype has more than one count but fewer than ten. The chain joins TRBV20-1 to TRBJ2-3; D unresolved. Per germline, CDR1 DFQATT and CDR2 SNEGSKA (reference sequence). There are 13 residues in the CDR3. Between the trimmed V and J ends, which lost 5 bases and 0 bases, there was a span of 9 bases. This CDR3 reads CSAQSSSTDTQYF. CDR3 in DNA: TGCAGTGCTCAGTCCTCTAGCACAGATACGCAGTATTTT.

The sample holds a few counts of this clonotype. The junction departs from germline at one end; a sequencing error may be responsible. The chain combines TRBV6-2 or TRBV6-3 with TRBJ1-6; D may be TRBD1 (6 bases). This CDR3 has 13 residues. CDR1 and CDR2 from the germline V gene are MNHEY and SVGEGT. The CDR3 loop reads CASSGRGHLSILF. CDR3 DNA: TGTGCCAGCAGCGGCCGGGGACACCTGTCAATCCTGTTT.

This clonotype was counted at least ten times. The V and J genes are TRBV5-1 and TRBJ1-1; no clear D. V lost 0 bases to trimming and J lost 4 bases, with 7 bases between them. The V gene's germline CDR1 is SGHRS and CDR2 YFSETQ. The CDR3 consists of 13 residues. CDR3 sequence reads: CASSLDFATEAFF. The CDR3 region has the DNA TGCGCCAGCAGCTTGGACTTCGCCACTGAAGCTTTCTTT.

This clonotype was detected only a few times. The CDR3 reads CASRAGRGRGGELFF. The CDR3, as DNA: TGTGCCAGCAGAGCCGGGAGGGGTCGCGGCGGGGAGCTGTTTTTT. The chain combines TRBV5-4 with TRBJ2-2; 8 bases match TRBD2. The germline CDR1 and CDR2 sequences are SGHNT and YYREEE (reference sequence). The CDR3 loop spans 15 amino acids. Unmatched junction bases numbered 10, after V lost 5 bases and J lost 7 bases.

This clonotype was counted at least ten times. This rearrangement joins TRBV20-1 to TRBJ2-1; 15 bases are a match to TRBD2. Germline V gives CDR1 DFQATT, CDR2 SNEGSKA (reference sequence). The V gene end was trimmed by 3 bases and the J gene end by 11 bases; junction bases not matched to a gene: 5. This CDR3 comprises 14 residues. CDR3 loop: CSASLGLAGGQQFF. The CDR3 DNA is TGCAGTGCTAGCTTGGGACTAGCGGGGGGACAGCAGTTCTTC.

The rearrangement joins TRBV29-1 to TRBJ2-5; 11 bases are shared with TRBD2. From germline, CDR1 is SQVTM and CDR2 ANQGSEA. The trim removed 3 bases at V and 0 bases at J, leaving 3 bases unmatched. The CDR3 spans 15 residues. CDR3 sequence reads: CSVDGTSGDQETQYF. In DNA form, the CDR3 reads TGCAGCGTTGATGGGACTAGCGGCGACCAAGAGACCCAGTACTTC.

The sample holds a few counts of this clonotype. The chain carries TRBV4-2 and TRBJ2-3; 11 nucleotides agree with TRBD1. Germline V lookup: CDR1 LGHNA, CDR2 YNFKEQ. CDR3 length: 16 residues. The V segment lost 0 bases and the J segment 4 bases; nucleotides outside the gene matches: 3. For the CDR3, the DNA is TGTGCCAGCAGCCAAGAGGGACAGGGGGGTGCAGATACGCAGTATTTT. The encoded protein is CASSQEGQGGADTQYF.

This clonotype appeared a few times. This chain joins TRBV24-1 and TRBJ2-3; unclear D gene. The CDR3 extends over 15 amino acids. Germline V gene data show CDR1 as KGHDR and CDR2 as SFDVKD. V gave up 6 bases and J gave up 2 bases, with 14 bases separating them. CDR3 in amino acids: CATSHPPDHTDTQYF. CDR3 bases: TGTGCCACCAGTCACCCCCCCGACCACACAGATACGCAGTATTTT.

This clonotype occurred a few times. The rearrangement uses TRBV5-1 and TRBJ1-4, with D hard to call. The CDR3 extends over 15 amino acids. CDR1 is SGHRS and CDR2 is YFSETQ in the germline V gene. V dropped 0 bases and J dropped 7 bases, with 13 bases sitting between them. The CDR3 protein is CASSLGAWEGEKLFF. The CDR3 nucleotides are TGCGCCAGCAGCTTGGGGGCCTGGGAGGGTGAAAAACTGTTTTTT.

This chain joins TRBV20-1 and TRBJ2-5; TRBD2 matches 11 bases. The CDR3 covers 15 residues. From germline, CDR1 is DFQATT and CDR2 SNEGSKA (reference sequence). V shed 0 bases and J 3 bases; nucleotides not matched to a gene: 3. CDR3 amino acids: CSARDPTSGEETQYF. The CDR3 DNA reads TGCAGTGCTAGAGATCCGACTAGCGGGGAAGAGACCCAGTACTTC.

The V gene is TRBV12-3 or TRBV12-4, the J gene TRBJ2-2, with unresolved D. V lost 5 bases, J lost 5 bases, and 9 bases lay in between. The CDR3 has 13 residues. DNA of the CDR3: TGTGCCAGCAGTCCCGGTCCGACCGGGGAGCTGTTTTTT. It is translated as CASSPGPTGELFF.

Many counts were recorded for this clonotype. V usage is TRBV7-2 and J usage is TRBJ2-1; D gene uncertain. The CDR3 is 13 residues long. Germline CDR1 reads SGHTA; CDR2 reads FQGNSA. V was pared by 5 bases and J by 4 bases, with 9 bases between. CDR3 loop: CASSRLGYNEQFF. The CDR3 DNA reads TGTGCCAGCAGCCGTTTAGGTTACAATGAGCAGTTCTTC.

The chain is built from TRBV7-8 and TRBJ2-5, with D possibly matching TRBD1 (6 bases). There are 18 residues in the CDR3. Germline V lookup: CDR1 SGHVS, CDR2 FQNEAQ. Trimming cost V 3 bases and J 2 bases, with 22 bases left between them. The DNA of the CDR3 is TGTGCCAGCAGCTTCGTCCGGTTTAGGCGGACAGTTCAAGAGACCCAGTACTTC. Its translation is CASSFVRFRRTVQETQYF.

This chain links TRBV20-1 with TRBJ1-1; D remains unclear. From germline, CDR1 is DFQATT and CDR2 SNEGSKA (reference sequence). CDR3 size: 13 residues. V was trimmed by 7 bases and J by 8 bases, leaving 20 bases between them. In DNA form, the CDR3 reads TGCAGTGGGGTCCGGCCGGCAACTAGCGAAGCTTTCTTT. Translation: CSGVRPATSEAFF.

This chain links TRBV6-2 or TRBV6-3 with TRBJ2-7; TRBD1 matches at 10 bases. From germline, CDR1 is MNHEY and CDR2 SVGEGT. This CDR3 contains 13 residues. Trimming removed 6 bases from V and 5 bases from J; junction bases left unmatched: 4. This CDR3 is CASRQTGGNEQYV. CDR3 bases: TGTGCCAGCAGGCAGACAGGGGGCAACGAGCAGTACGTC.

This clonotype was observed a few times. The chain uses TRBV20-1 and TRBJ2-1; 8 bases fit TRBD1. The CDR3 totals 14 residues. Germline CDR1 and CDR2: DFQATT and SNEGSKA (reference sequence). The V and J ends lost 4 bases and 6 bases, in that order; junction bases with no gene match: 8. The CDR3 region has the DNA TGCAGTGCTATTGGACAGGGCCAGGGCAATGAGCAGTTCTTC. Translated, it gives CSAIGQGQGNEQFF.

This clonotype came up a few times. This chain links TRBV7-9 with TRBJ1-2; the D is unclear. This CDR3 contains 13 residues. CDR1 is SEHNR, CDR2 FQNEAQ, per germline (reference sequence). Between the trimmed V and J ends, which lost 1 base and 7 bases, there was a span of 10 bases. For the CDR3, the DNA is TGTGCCAGCAGCTTAGACCTCACGGGTGGCTACACCTTC. This sequence encodes CASSLDLTGGYTF. Full variable domain (missing parts from reference TRBV7-9 and TRBJ1-2): DTGVSQNPRHKITKRGQNVTFRCDPISEHNRLYWYRQTLGQGPEFLTYFQNEAQLEKSRLLSDRFSAERPKGSFSTLEIQRTEQGDSAMYLCASSLDLTGGYTFGSGTRLTVV.

This clonotype was counted between two and nine times. The chain employs TRBV5-6 and TRBJ2-4; D is unclear. The length of the CDR3 is 15 residues. V gave up 3 bases and J gave up 0 bases, with 10 bases separating them. The V gene's germline CDR1 is SGHDT and CDR2 YYEEEE. The CDR3 nucleotides read TGTGCCAGCAGCTCTACGACTTTAGCCAAAAACATTCAGTACTTC. It specifies CASSSTTLAKNIQYF.